This T cell receptor (beta chain) comes out of a study of shared clonotypes between healthy human individuals. Clones were read by immunoSEQ multiplex PCR, and TCRdb kept only the in-frame ones, dropping some. The sample gives 2,500,000 or so clones, under 95% of which show up once; 0.36% is in the top ten. Findings of the study overall: Sharing across a handful of donors was seen in 4.5% to 5.5% of naive CD4 clonotypes.

To note about this clone: What it binds is not known.

This receptor was obtained from a man aged 18 to 29 in good health. Some clones in this sample may be carry-over from other donors' samples. Sample: naive CD4+ T cells from PBMCs. Indicated subset: CD45RA+ positively selected.

DNA for the CDR3: TGTGCCAGCAGCTCCGGACAGGGCGGCATCAATGAGCAGTTCTTC. This gives the protein CASSSGQGGINEQFF. The rearrangement links TRBV7-9 to TRBJ2-1; 8 bases agree with TRBD1. The V and J ends lost 4 bases and 6 bases, in that order; junction bases with no gene match: 8. This CDR3 contains 15 residues. Germline V gene data show CDR1 as SEHNR and CDR2 as FQNEAQ (reference sequence).